These 28 T cell receptor beta chains were sequenced from one sample in a study of shared clonotypes between healthy human individuals. The assay was immunoSEQ multiplex PCR, and TCRdb's table has in-frame clones only and misses some. The sample lists about 1.9 million clones, just over 90% occurring once. Naive CD8 cells, CD45RO-negative and positively selected for CCR7, excluded terminally differentiated effector memory CD45RA+ cells. Sequencing was carried out using naive CD8+ T cells from PBMCs. Receptors were obtained from a man aged 18 to 30 in good health. Some clones in this sample may be carry-over from other donors' samples.

V and J are TRBV7-2 and TRBJ2-3; D is unclear. The CDR3 loop spans 13 amino acids. V dropped 5 bases and J dropped 2 bases, with 8 bases sitting between them. The germline V gene has CDR1 SGHTA and CDR2 FQGNSA. The CDR3 DNA reads TGTGCCAGCAGCCCGTGGATCACAGATACGCAGTATTTT. Protein sequence: CASSPWITDTQYF. The full variable domain, completed using reference TRBV7-2 and TRBJ2-3, is GAGVSQSPSNKVTEKGKDVELRCDPISGHTALYWYRQSLGQGLEFLIYFQGNSAPDKSGLPSDRFSAERTGGSVSTLTIQRTQQEDSAVYLCASSPWITDTQYFGPGTRLTVL.

This chain uses TRBV10-2 with TRBJ1-5, with D possibly TRBD1 on 5 matching bases. CDR1 is WSHSY, CDR2 SAAADI, per germline. The germline V and J ends were trimmed by 6 bases and 1 base, with 10 bases remaining between them. The CDR3 covers 14 residues. The CDR3 sequence is CASRGPFSNQPQHF. The CDR3 nucleotides are TGCGCCAGCAGGGGGCCTTTCAGCAATCAGCCCCAGCATTTT.

The rearrangement joins TRBV10-1 to TRBJ2-3; D remains unclear. Germline V CDR1 and CDR2: WNHNN, SYGVQD (reference sequence). The ends were cut back, 3 bases at V and 2 bases at J, with 9 bases in the middle. The CDR3 loop spans 14 amino acids. In DNA form, the CDR3 reads TGCGCCAGCAGTGACAGAAGCAACACAGATACGCAGTATTTT. Amino acids: CASSDRSNTDTQYF.

The chain couples TRBV5-1 to TRBJ2-5; no definite D call. With 2 bases removed from V and 4 bases from J, the gap between germline ends came to 9 bases. CDR3 length: 13 residues. In germline, CDR1 is SGHRS, CDR2 YFSETQ. The CDR3, as DNA: TGCGCCAGCAGCTTCTTACCCACAGAGACCCAGTACTTC. Translation gives CASSFLPTETQYF.

The genes are TRBV2 and TRBJ1-4, with TRBD1 identical over 12 bases. The CDR3 runs 15 residues. The germline V gene encodes CDR1 SNHLY and CDR2 FYNNEI. Trimming cost V 6 bases and J 10 bases; bases outside gene matches: 9. The CDR3 coding sequence is TGTGCCAGCAGAAGAGACGGGACAGGGGGCGTAAAACTGTTTTTT. This encodes CASRRDGTGGVKLFF.

The CDR3 protein is CASSEEVRYRQPQHF. The CDR3, as DNA: TGTGCCAGCAGTGAAGAGGTTCGCTATCGTCAGCCCCAGCATTTT. V gene TRBV6-1 combines with J gene TRBJ1-5; D uncertain. The CDR3 totals 15 residues. Germline V lookup: CDR1 MNHNS, CDR2 SASEGT. V lost 1 base and J 6 bases, leaving 13 bases between the germline ends.

The chain joins TRBV7-6 to TRBJ1-5; tentative D call: TRBD1 (6 bases). Deletions cut 2 bases from V and 2 bases from J, with 16 bases between. Per the germline V gene, CDR1 is SGHVS and CDR2 is FNYEAQ. This CDR3 contains 17 residues. The CDR3 is CASSLLSPGAGNQPQHF. CDR3 bases: TGTGCCAGCAGCTTACTTTCCCCGGGGGCGGGCAATCAGCCCCAGCATTTT.

The chain uses TRBV2 and TRBJ2-7; TRBD1 matches at 9 bases. The ends lost 8 bases at V and 3 bases at J; junction bases unmatched: 5. The CDR3 sequence is 13 residues long. Per germline, CDR1 SNHLY and CDR2 FYNNEI. DNA of the CDR3: TGTGCCAGCTTGGACAGGGGTAGCTACGAGCAGTACTTC. It is translated as CASLDRGSYEQYF.

V is TRBV28 and J is TRBJ2-1; TRBD2 aligns across 7 bases. The CDR3 contains 14 residues. V shed 3 bases, J shed 7 bases, and the junction held 6 bases outside the gene matches. In germline, CDR1 is MDHEN, CDR2 SYDVKM. DNA of the CDR3: TGTGCCAGCAGTTTGGGCGGGAGTGGTAATGAGCAGTTCTTC. Translating gives CASSLGGSGNEQFF.

The chain combines TRBV4-1 with TRBJ1-4; D perhaps matches TRBD1 (5 bases). CDR3 length equals 16 residues. From germline, CDR1 is MGHRA and CDR2 YSYEKL. Trimming shortened V by 4 bases and J by 8 bases, and 20 bases separated the two germline ends. DNA for the CDR3: TGCGCCAGCAGCCTAACACAAGCGGTGGGGGGAGAAAAACTGTTTTTT. The encoded protein is CASSLTQAVGGEKLFF.

This rearrangement joins TRBV5-1 to TRBJ2-1, with 11 bases identical to TRBD2. CDR3 size: 18 residues. Germline CDR1 and CDR2: SGHRS and YFSETQ. V lost 4 bases, J lost 6 bases, and 15 bases stayed unmatched. CDR3 sequence: CASSPVYSATSGINEQFF. The CDR3 DNA sequence: TGCGCCAGCAGCCCTGTCTATTCTGCGACTAGCGGGATCAATGAGCAGTTCTTC. The full variable domain, in which reference TRBV5-1 and TRBJ2-1 provide the parts outside the CDR3, is KAGVTQTPRYLIKTRGQQVTLSCSPISGHRSVSWYQQTPGQGLQFLFEYFSETQRNKGNFPGRFSGRQFSNSRSEMNVSTLELGDSALYLCASSPVYSATSGINEQFFGPGTRLTVL.

The rearrangement links TRBV6-5 to TRBJ2-7; 7 bases match TRBD1. The CDR3 is made up of 13 amino acids. Per the germline V gene, CDR1 is MNHEY and CDR2 is SVGAGI. V lost 8 bases to trimming and J lost 0 bases; unmatched junction nucleotides: 4. DNA of the CDR3: TGTGCCAGCGGGGACAGTAACTCCTACGAGCAGTACTTC. It encodes CASGDSNSYEQYF.

The chain couples TRBV6-5 to TRBJ2-7; TRBD2 might be the D (5 bases). The CDR3 has 16 residues. V lost 4 bases, J lost 2 bases, and 18 bases lay in between. CDR1 and CDR2 (germline): MNHEY, SVGAGI. This chain's CDR3 is CASSSPGGSGPYEQYF. The CDR3 nucleotides read TGTGCCAGCAGTTCCCCAGGAGGAAGTGGGCCCTACGAGCAGTACTTC.

The chain uses TRBV6-4 and TRBJ1-2, with 8 bases matching TRBD1. V shed 2 bases, J shed 5 bases, and the junction held 13 bases outside the gene matches. The CDR3 totals 17 residues. Germline loops: CDR1 MRHNA, CDR2 SNTAGT. The CDR3: CASSDPPQDRVGYGYTF. The CDR3 nucleotides are TGTGCCAGCAGTGACCCTCCCCAGGACAGGGTTGGTTATGGCTACACCTTC.

The chain carries TRBV9 and TRBJ2-7, with 7 bases matching TRBD2. CDR3 length: 14 amino acids. Unmatched junction bases numbered 5, after V lost 0 bases and J lost 5 bases. Per the germline V gene, CDR1 is SGDLS and CDR2 is YYNGEE. As DNA, the CDR3 is TGTGCCAGCAGCGTAGTCGGCGGGAGCCACGAGCAGTACTTC. It translates to CASSVVGGSHEQYF.

V usage is TRBV7-8 and J usage is TRBJ2-5; 11 bases match TRBD2. The trim removed 5 bases at V and 4 bases at J, leaving 12 bases unmatched. The germline CDR1 and CDR2 sequences are SGHVS and FQNEAQ. The CDR3 has 17 amino acids. CDR3 sequence: CASSIFGLAGVRETQYF. The CDR3 nucleotides are TGTGCCAGCAGCATTTTCGGACTAGCGGGCGTGCGAGAGACCCAGTACTTC.

The rearrangement links TRBV16 to TRBJ1-1; maybe TRBD1 (5 bases). Germline lookup yields CDR1 KGHSY and CDR2 FQNENV. The length of the CDR3 is 15 residues. V lost 1 base to trimming and J lost 3 bases, with 12 bases between them. DNA of the CDR3: TGTGCCAGCAGCCAATGGCGACAGACGGACACTGAAGCTTTCTTT. Residues: CASSQWRQTDTEAFF.

As for this clone: Other nucleotide sequences from this sample produce the same CDR3. The genes are TRBV28 and TRBJ2-5, with 7 bases lining up with TRBD2. The germline gives CDR1 MDHEN, CDR2 SYDVKM. The CDR3 is 13 amino acids. V dropped 3 bases and J dropped 2; count of bases not matched to a gene: 0. The CDR3: CASSLGLQETQYF. In nucleotides, the CDR3 is TGTGCCAGCAGTTTGGGACTACAAGAGACCCAGTACTTC.

In its sample, this clone was seen a few times. This chain links TRBV27 with TRBJ2-7, with D possibly matching TRBD1 (6 bases). V was pared by 3 bases and J by 2 bases, with 11 bases between. Per germline, CDR1 MNHEY and CDR2 SMNVEV (reference sequence). This CDR3 has 14 residues. This chain's CDR3 is CASSFVRGPYEQYF. The CDR3, as DNA: TGTGCCAGCAGTTTCGTCAGGGGCCCCTACGAGCAGTACTTC.

Worth noting for this clone: This specimen includes other DNA sequences encoding the same CDR3. The V gene is TRBV11-2, the J gene TRBJ2-7; no firm D call. The CDR3 consists of 13 residues. The germline V and J ends were trimmed by 2 bases and 0 bases, with 5 bases remaining between them. In germline, CDR1 is SGHAT, CDR2 FQNNGV. The CDR3 reads CASSLRLSYEQYF. In DNA, the CDR3 is TGTGCCAGCAGCTTACGTCTCTCCTACGAGCAGTACTTC. Full variable domain (rest looked up from reference TRBV11-2 and TRBJ2-7): EAGVAQSPRYKIIEKRQSVAFWCNPISGHATLYWYQQILGQGPKLLIQFQNNGVVDDSQLPKDRFSAERLKGVDSTLKIQPAKLEDSAVYLCASSLRLSYEQYFGPGTRLTVT.

The rearrangement links TRBV6-5 to TRBJ1-1; 7 bases are a match to TRBD1. Trimming took 0 bases from V and 3 from J; bases not matched to a gene: 4. The CDR3 is 15 amino acids. Germline lookup yields CDR1 MNHEY and CDR2 SVGAGI. The CDR3 DNA follows: TGTGCCAGCAGTTACTCGACAGGGTTGTACACTGAAGCTTTCTTT. This sequence encodes CASSYSTGLYTEAFF.

The chain couples TRBV21-1 to TRBJ1-2; the table's TRBD1 call for D was not verified on the DNA. TRBV21-1 is recorded as a pseudogene. The CDR3 sequence is 18 residues long. The chain's CDR3 is CASSKLPRTGQEDYGYTF. CDR3 nucleotide sequence: TGTGCCAGCAGCAAACTCCCCCGGACAGGTCAGGAGGACTATGGCTACACCTTC.

The chain recombines TRBV27 with TRBJ2-3, with 8 bases lining up with TRBD2. Germline trimming cut 2 bases from V and 2 bases from J; bases unmatched to any gene: 6. Germline V gene sequence: CDR1 MNHEY, CDR2 SMNVEV (reference sequence). The CDR3 consists of 16 residues. The CDR3 is CASSLGGRPLTDTQYF. The CDR3 region has the DNA TGTGCCAGCAGTTTAGGCGGGAGGCCCCTCACAGATACGCAGTATTTT.

The chain carries TRBV7-9 and TRBJ2-1, with D tentatively TRBD1 (6 bases). This CDR3 comprises 15 residues. The germline CDR1 and CDR2 sequences are SEHNR and FQNEAQ (reference sequence). Trimming took off 3 bases at V and 4 bases at J, with 13 bases between the two ends. The CDR3 coding sequence is TGTGCCAGCAGCTTTTTACAGGGACCTTACAATGAGCAGTTCTTC. This translates into CASSFLQGPYNEQFF.

This clone was detected only once. This chain joins TRBV28 and TRBJ2-1; 14 bases are a match to TRBD2. The CDR3 is 16 amino acids. Losses at the gene ends were 5 bases for V and 6 bases for J; bases not matched to a gene: 6. CDR1 is MDHEN and CDR2 is SYDVKM in the germline V gene. Here the CDR3 DNA reads TGTGCCAGCAGTCCGGGACTAGCGGGAGTTTTCAATGAGCAGTTCTTC. Its translation is CASSPGLAGVFNEQFF.

The CDR3 nucleotides are TGTGCCAGCAGTGATCAGGCAGGGGGCTCGGCTAACTATGGCTACACCTTC. Its protein is CASSDQAGGSANYGYTF. The J gene is TRBJ1-2, the V gene TRBV2, with 8 bases identical to TRBD1. Germline trimming cut 3 bases from V and 0 bases from J; bases unmatched to any gene: 9. Germline V lookup: CDR1 SNHLY, CDR2 FYNNEI. This CDR3 region has 17 residues.

The rearrangement joins TRBV6-5 to TRBJ2-7, with D tentatively TRBD1 or TRBD2 (5 bases each). Germline CDR1 and CDR2: MNHEY and SVGAGI. The CDR3 is 15 amino acids. The V end was cut by 6 bases, the J end by 2 bases, with 17 bases between. Here the CDR3 reads CASSLGAGWTYEQYF. The CDR3 DNA sequence: TGTGCCAGCAGCCTCGGGGCAGGATGGACCTACGAGCAGTACTTC.

This clone was observed a handful of times. The sample holds other DNA sequences that translate to the same CDR3. The rearrangement links TRBV27 to TRBJ2-1; D is possibly TRBD2 (6 bases). Germline CDR1 is MNHEY and CDR2 is SMNVEV (reference sequence). The CDR3 sequence is 14 residues long. Deletions cut 3 bases from V and 2 bases from J, with 8 bases between. The CDR3 nucleotides read TGTGCCAGCAGTTTCAGCGGGCCCTACAATGAGCAGTTCTTC. It is translated as CASSFSGPYNEQFF.